The clone carrying this TCR beta chain was found once. The antigen remains unidentified. V was shortened by 6 bases and J by 5 bases, with 20 bases between the two germline ends. The germline V gene has CDR1 MNHNS and CDR2 SASEGT. CDR3 length equals 15 residues. These data belong to a study of tumor-infiltrating lymphocytes in localized non-small cell lung cancer. Overall study findings and caveats: T-cell fraction did not differ between immunotypes IM1 and IM2. Each assay used a separate piece of the same tissue.

Measured with immunoSEQ multiplex PCR; TCRdb has only the in-frame clones, and not every one. This table has about 4,900 clones, about three fifths appearing once. Sequenced sample: lung tumor tissue. The chain uses TRBV6-1 and TRBJ2-7; TRBD2 is a possible D gene (7 bases). This receptor was obtained from a human donor with non-small cell lung cancer. In nucleotides, the CDR3 is TGTGCCAGCAGCGGCCAGGTAGGGGGGGCACACGAGCAGTACGTC. Translated, it gives CASSGQVGGAHEQYV.